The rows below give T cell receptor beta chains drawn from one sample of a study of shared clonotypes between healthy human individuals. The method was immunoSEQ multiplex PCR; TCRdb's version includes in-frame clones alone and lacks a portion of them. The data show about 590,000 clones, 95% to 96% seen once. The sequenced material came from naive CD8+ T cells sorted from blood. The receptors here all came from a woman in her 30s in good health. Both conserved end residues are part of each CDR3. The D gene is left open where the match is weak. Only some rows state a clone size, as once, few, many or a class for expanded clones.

DNA: TGTGCCAGCAGCTACAGGCCGGGGGACACCATATATTTT
CDR3: CASSYRPGDTIYF
size: NA
D: NA
V: TRBV7-8
J: TRBJ1-3

DNA: TGTGCCAGCAGCTTAGGAACGCGACAGATGAACACTGAAGCTTTCTTT
CDR3: CASSLGTRQMNTEAFF
size: NA
D: NA
V: TRBV5-5
J: TRBJ1-1

DNA: TGTGCCAGCAGTTTGGCAGGTTTGATAACTGAAGCTTTCTTT
CDR3: CASSLAGLITEAFF
size: NA
D: NA
V: TRBV27
J: TRBJ1-1

DNA: TGTGCCAGTAGTATAGGCGACGGTTTCAATCAGCCCCAGCATTTT
CDR3: CASSIGDGFNQPQHF
size: NA
D: NA
V: TRBV19
J: TRBJ1-5

DNA: TGTGCCAGCAGTTTTGGACAGCCTTCACCCCTCCACTTT
CDR3: CASSFGQPSPLHF
size: NA
D: NA
V: TRBV6-5
J: TRBJ1-6

DNA: TGTGCCAGCAGTTTATACGGGGGCTCCTACGAGCAGTACTTC
CDR3: CASSLYGGSYEQYF
size: NA
D: NA
V: TRBV28
J: TRBJ2-7

DNA: TGTGCCAGCAGCTTGCGAGTGGAGGAAAAACTGTTTTTT
CDR3: CASSLRVEEKLFF
size: few
D: NA
V: TRBV7-6
J: TRBJ1-4

DNA: TGTGCCAGCAGTTCGCGTTACGGGGGGGAGACCCAGTACTTC
CDR3: CASSSRYGGETQYF
size: once
D: TRBD2
V: TRBV28
J: TRBJ2-5

DNA: TGTGCCAGCAGCTTATTTCCAGCGGGGGGCACCGGGGAGCTGTTTTTT
CDR3: CASSLFPAGGTGELFF
size: NA
D: TRBD2
V: TRBV7-9
J: TRBJ2-2

DNA: TGTGCCAGCAGCTTCCGGGACAGCTACGAGCAGTACTTC
CDR3: CASSFRDSYEQYF
size: NA
D: TRBD1
V: TRBV7-9
J: TRBJ2-7

DNA: TGTGCCAGCAGTTTAGGGCAAATGAACACTGAAGCTTTCTTT
CDR3: CASSLGQMNTEAFF
size: NA
D: NA
V: TRBV27
J: TRBJ1-1

DNA: TGCGCCACCAGACAGGGGGTCGGCTACGAGCAGTACTTC
CDR3: CATRQGVGYEQYF
size: NA
D: TRBD1
V: TRBV10-2
J: TRBJ2-7

DNA: TGTGCCAGCAGCCCTATGGGCCAGGGCTCTAGTCAGCCCCAGCATTTT
CDR3: CASSPMGQGSSQPQHF
size: NA
D: NA
V: TRBV27
J: TRBJ1-5

DNA: TGTGCCAGCAGCTTAGGGGCAGATACGCAGTATTTT
CDR3: CASSLGADTQYF
size: NA
D: NA
V: TRBV11-3
J: TRBJ2-3

DNA: TGCGCCAGCAGTGAGTCAAGAGTAGTCGGCGAGCAGTACTTC
CDR3: CASSESRVVGEQYF
size: NA
D: NA
V: TRBV10-1
J: TRBJ2-7

DNA: TGCGCCAGCAGGCTCAGGGGGTTGGACACCGGGGAGCTGTTTTTT
CDR3: CASRLRGLDTGELFF
size: once
D: TRBD1
V: TRBV10-2
J: TRBJ2-2

DNA: TGTGCCATCAGTGATCCACTCGGGAGGGCCTCGGATGAGCAGTTCTTC
CDR3: CAISDPLGRASDEQFF
size: NA
D: TRBD2
V: TRBV10-3
J: TRBJ2-1

DNA: TGTGCCAGTAGTGGGGGACTAGCGGCCTACAATGAGCAGTTCTTC
CDR3: CASSGGLAAYNEQFF
size: NA
D: TRBD2
V: TRBV19
J: TRBJ2-1

DNA: TGTGCCAGCAGCTTAGGGCTGATTAATGAGCAGTTCTTC
CDR3: CASSLGLINEQFF
size: NA
D: NA
V: TRBV13
J: TRBJ2-1

DNA: TGTGCCAGCTCCGGGCCCCCGGATAATGAGCAGTTCTTC
CDR3: CASSGPPDNEQFF
size: NA
D: NA
V: TRBV7-3
J: TRBJ2-1

DNA: TGTGCCAGCAGCCCTACTACTAGCGGACTCTCCTACGAGCAGTACTTC
CDR3: CASSPTTSGLSYEQYF
size: NA
D: TRBD2
V: TRBV7-9
J: TRBJ2-7

DNA: TGTGCCAGCATCCCGATTAGGGACGGCTACGAGCAGTACTTC
CDR3: CASIPIRDGYEQYF
size: NA
D: NA
V: TRBV2
J: TRBJ2-7

DNA: TGTGCCAGCTCACTGGCGTTTGGACAGGGGCCTCAGCCCCAGCATTTT
CDR3: CASSLAFGQGPQPQHF
size: NA
D: TRBD1
V: TRBV18
J: TRBJ1-5

DNA: TGTGCCAGCATCCCCAGGGACAGGGAGTTGCACGAGCAGTACTTC
CDR3: CASIPRDRELHEQYF
size: NA
D: TRBD1
V: TRBV7-9
J: TRBJ2-7

DNA: TGTGCCAGCAGCTTGGTGGCAGCCTCCTATGGCTACACCTTC
CDR3: CASSLVAASYGYTF
size: NA
D: NA
V: TRBV5-6
J: TRBJ1-2

DNA: TGTGCTAGTGGTTTGGGGGAGGGGGCGCGAAGGGTCTACGAGCAGTACTTC
CDR3: CASGLGEGARRVYEQYF
size: NA
D: NA
V: TRBV12-5
J: TRBJ2-7

DNA: TGTGCCAGTAGCAGTGACAGGGCGAATCAGCCCCAGCATTTT
CDR3: CASSSDRANQPQHF
size: NA
D: TRBD1
V: TRBV19
J: TRBJ1-5

DNA: TGTGCCAGCAGCCAAGTAGCGGGAGTTGGCACAGATACGCAGTATTTT
CDR3: CASSQVAGVGTDTQYF
size: NA
D: TRBD2
V: TRBV4-2
J: TRBJ2-3

DNA: TGTGCCAGCAGTTTCCTTAGCAATCAGCCCCAGCATTTT
CDR3: CASSFLSNQPQHF
size: NA
D: NA
V: TRBV27
J: TRBJ1-5

DNA: TGTGCCAGCAGTCCCGTGGGCCGCTATGGCTACACCTTC
CDR3: CASSPVGRYGYTF
size: NA
D: NA
V: TRBV27
J: TRBJ1-2

DNA: TGTGCCAGCAGTTCAGGACTAGGGCGGGAGGGAAACATTCAGTACTTC
CDR3: CASSSGLGREGNIQYF
size: NA
D: TRBD2
V: TRBV27
J: TRBJ2-4

DNA: TGTGCCAGCAGTGATCGATTCGGGACAGGGGGCTATCAAAATGGCTACACCTTC
CDR3: CASSDRFGTGGYQNGYTF
size: once
D: TRBD1
V: TRBV6-1
J: TRBJ1-2

DNA: TGTGCCAGCAGTGAAGCGGGGGGCGGAACCTACGAGCAGTACTTC
CDR3: CASSEAGGGTYEQYF
size: NA
D: NA
V: TRBV2
J: TRBJ2-7

DNA: TGTGCCAGCAGTTTACTTTTAGGGACAGGACCTTATGGCTACACCTTC
CDR3: CASSLLLGTGPYGYTF
size: NA
D: TRBD1
V: TRBV27
J: TRBJ1-2

DNA: TGTGCCAGCAGTGACCTGGGGACTGAAGCTTTCTTT
CDR3: CASSDLGTEAFF
size: NA
D: NA
V: TRBV6-5
J: TRBJ1-1

DNA: TGTGCCAGCAGTTTTTCCGGGGTCTACGAGCAGTACTTC
CDR3: CASSFSGVYEQYF
size: NA
D: NA
V: TRBV27
J: TRBJ2-7

DNA: TGTGCCAGCAGTTTATTCCCGGCCGGGGGGACTGAAGCTTTCTTT
CDR3: CASSLFPAGGTEAFF
size: NA
D: NA
V: TRBV27
J: TRBJ1-1

DNA: TGTGCCACACTCGGACAGCGCGAGACTGGAAACACCATATATTTT
CDR3: CATLGQRETGNTIYF
size: NA
D: NA
V: TRBV2
J: TRBJ1-3

DNA: TGCGCCAGCAGCTTTCCTGACGCGTACCCAGCCGGGGAGCTGTTTTTT
CDR3: CASSFPDAYPAGELFF
size: NA
D: NA
V: TRBV5-1
J: TRBJ2-2

DNA: TGTGCCAGCAGTCCCGGGACTAGCGGAATCAACTACGAGCAGTACTTC
CDR3: CASSPGTSGINYEQYF
size: NA
D: TRBD2
V: TRBV27
J: TRBJ2-7

DNA: TGTGCCAGCAGTGAACTCCCCGGACAGGGCCTTAGGGGGGCCAACGTCCTGACTTTC
CDR3: CASSELPGQGLRGANVLTF
size: NA
D: TRBD1
V: TRBV2
J: TRBJ2-6

DNA: TGCGCCAGCAGCCTGGGGACGGAGCAGTACTTC
CDR3: CASSLGTEQYF
size: NA
D: NA
V: TRBV4-1
J: TRBJ2-5

DNA: TGTGCCAGCAGTGAAGATCAGGCCCTTATCCAAGAGACCCAGTACTTC
CDR3: CASSEDQALIQETQYF
size: once
D: NA
V: TRBV2
J: TRBJ2-5

DNA: TGTGCCAGCAGTTACGGTGCCAAAAACATTCAGTACTTC
CDR3: CASSYGAKNIQYF
size: NA
D: NA
V: TRBV6-6
J: TRBJ2-4

DNA: TGTGCCTGGATGGCCGTGAATTTGAACACTGAAGCTTTCTTT
CDR3: CAWMAVNLNTEAFF
size: NA
D: NA
V: TRBV30
J: TRBJ1-1

DNA: TGTGCCAGCAGCCGAGGTCTAGCGTACTCCTACGAGCAGTACTTC
CDR3: CASSRGLAYSYEQYF
size: NA
D: NA
V: TRBV28
J: TRBJ2-7

DNA: TGTGCCAGCATGATGCGGCGGGAGGCACTCAACACAGATACGCAGTATTTT
CDR3: CASMMRREALNTDTQYF
size: NA
D: TRBD2
V: TRBV11-3
J: TRBJ2-3

DNA: TGTGCCAGCAGCCCTACAGGGGTGGGTAACTATGGCTACACCTTC
CDR3: CASSPTGVGNYGYTF
size: NA
D: TRBD1
V: TRBV5-5
J: TRBJ1-2

DNA: TGTGCCAGTAGGCCAAGAACAGAGTATCCCTACGAGCAGTACTTC
CDR3: CASRPRTEYPYEQYF
size: NA
D: NA
V: TRBV19
J: TRBJ2-7

DNA: TGTGCCAGCAGCTACGACCAGGAGTCGTTCCCCTACGAGCAGTACTTC
CDR3: CASSYDQESFPYEQYF
size: NA
D: NA
V: TRBV28
J: TRBJ2-7

DNA: TGTGCCAGCAGCCTGGGGCGCTCAGGGAACAATGAGCAGTTCTTC
CDR3: CASSLGRSGNNEQFF
size: NA
D: NA
V: TRBV27
J: TRBJ2-1

DNA: TGTGCCAGCAGAGCAGGGGCCGGGAACACTGAAGCTTTCTTT
CDR3: CASRAGAGNTEAFF
size: NA
D: NA
V: TRBV6-4
J: TRBJ1-1

DNA: TGTGCCAGCAGTTACTCGGCTAGCGGGCCATACAATGAGCAGTTCTTC
CDR3: CASSYSASGPYNEQFF
size: NA
D: TRBD2
V: TRBV6-5
J: TRBJ2-1

DNA: TGTGCCAGCAGCTCCACGGTGGGAGCGGGAGGTTCAGATACGCAGTATTTT
CDR3: CASSSTVGAGGSDTQYF
size: NA
D: TRBD2
V: TRBV9
J: TRBJ2-3

DNA: TGTGCCAGCACACCCGGGAGCTCCTACGAGCAGTACTTC
CDR3: CASTPGSSYEQYF
size: NA
D: NA
V: TRBV27
J: TRBJ2-7

DNA: TGTGCCAGCATCGAGCGGACTTTCTCCTACAATGAGCAGTTCTTC
CDR3: CASIERTFSYNEQFF
size: NA
D: NA
V: TRBV28
J: TRBJ2-1

DNA: TGTGCCAGCAGCGACATCAATGAGCAGTTCTTC
CDR3: CASSDINEQFF
size: NA
D: NA
V: TRBV5-6
J: TRBJ2-1

DNA: TGTGCCAGCAGCAAGTTGAGTAATTATAATGAGCAGTTCTTC
CDR3: CASSKLSNYNEQFF
size: once
D: NA
V: TRBV21-1
J: TRBJ2-1

DNA: TGTGCCAGCAGTTACGGAGCGGGAGGCCCAGATACGCAGTATTTT
CDR3: CASSYGAGGPDTQYF
size: NA
D: TRBD2
V: TRBV6-5
J: TRBJ2-3

DNA: TGTGCCAGCAGTTCGGGCCGAACCCCCGAGCAGTACTTC
CDR3: CASSSGRTPEQYF
size: NA
D: NA
V: TRBV28
J: TRBJ2-7